Below, 26 T cell receptor beta chains from the same sample are listed, as sequenced in a study of blood T cells in healthy people across ages. Combining a sample-barcoded 5' primer with a J-beta primer mix, a second PCR ran for roughly 6 to 12 cycles. TCRdb passed the 5' RACE reads through MiXCR, listing each CDR3 protein once. The sample yields about 1.6 million distinct CDR3 sequences, almost 35% seen once. The material sequenced was blood. These receptor sequences come from a woman in her thirties in good health.

This clonotype turned up a few times. This chain joins TRBV20-1 and TRBJ2-5, with 9 positions matching TRBD2. Per germline, CDR1 DFQATT and CDR2 SNEGSKA (reference sequence). CDR3 length: 15 residues. Trimming cost V 3 bases and J 1 base; bases outside gene matches: 6. CDR3 region: CSASVAGGSQETQYF. As DNA, the CDR3 is TGCAGTGCTAGTGTGGCGGGGGGGTCCCAAGAGACCCAGTACTTC.

This sequence joins TRBV5-1 and TRBJ2-1; D possibly corresponds to TRBD2 (6 bases). Trimming cost V 4 bases and J 8 bases, with 16 bases left between them. CDR3 length: 14 amino acids. CDR1 SGHRS and CDR2 YFSETQ come from the germline V gene. In DNA form, the CDR3 reads TGCGCCAGCAGCGGAGGGATACCAATGGATGAGCAGTTCTTC. Protein product: CASSGGIPMDEQFF. Supplemented by reference TRBV5-1 and TRBJ2-1, the full variable domain reads KAGVTQTPRYLIKTRGQQVTLSCSPISGHRSVSWYQQTPGQGLQFLFEYFSETQRNKGNFPGRFSGRQFSNSRSEMNVSTLELGDSALYLCASSGGIPMDEQFFGPGTRLTVL.

A remark on this clonotype: It may be a read error: a sequence one base away is much more abundant. The V call is TRBV29-1, the J call TRBJ2-5; D uncertain. CDR1 SQVTM and CDR2 ANQGSEA come from the germline V gene. The CDR3 extends over 13 amino acids. This CDR3 reads CSVSTGVQEAQYF. The CDR3 region has the DNA TGCAGCGTTTCGACTGGGGTCCAAGAGGCCCAGTACTTC. Looking up the rest from reference TRBV29-1 and TRBJ2-5 gives the full variable domain: SAVISQKPSRDICQRGTSLTIQCQVDSQVTMMFWYRQQPGQSLTLIATANQGSEATYESGFVIDKFPISRPNLTFSTLTVSNMSPEDSSIYLCSVSTGVQEAQYFGPGTRLLVL.

This sequence joins TRBV20-1 and TRBJ2-7; tentatively, D is TRBD1 (5 bases). This CDR3 is built from 14 residues. Germline-derived CDR1 and CDR2 are DFQATT and SNEGSKA (reference sequence). V dropped 0 bases and J dropped 0 bases, with 9 bases sitting between them. CDR3 nucleotides: TGCAGTGCTAGAGACGTGACAGCCTCCTACGAGCAGTACTTC. Its protein is CSARDVTASYEQYF.

Only a few counts were recorded for this clonotype. This chain joins TRBV5-1 and TRBJ2-5, with D hard to call. The V gene's germline CDR1 is SGHRS and CDR2 YFSETQ. The V end lost 1 base, the J end lost 5 bases, and 24 bases lay between the germline ends. The CDR3 has 18 residues. The CDR3 bases are TGCGCCAGCAGCTTGATGGTTCCTTGGCAACTCAGGATGGAGACCCAGTACTTC. Its translation: CASSLMVPWQLRMETQYF.

J is TRBJ2-3 and V is TRBV7-8, with a possible D match to TRBD1 (5 bases). The V gene lost 0 bases and the J gene lost 3 bases, with 22 bases spanning the gap. The germline CDR1 and CDR2 sequences are SGHVS and FQNEAQ. This CDR3 has 19 residues. The CDR3 region has the DNA TGTGCCAGCAGCTTAGCGTCAGGGCGAGGCTTGTTAGTTACAGATACGCAGTATTTT. Its protein product is CASSLASGRGLLVTDTQYF.

There are a few counts of this clonotype. The chain recombines TRBV7-9 with TRBJ2-1, with 8 bases that match TRBD2. Looked up from germline, CDR1 is SEHNR and CDR2 is FQNEAQ (reference sequence). The CDR3 contains 15 residues. The V segment lost 4 bases and the J segment 2 bases; nucleotides outside the gene matches: 4. The CDR3 reads CASSSRGLAYNEQFF. The CDR3 DNA is TGTGCCAGCAGCTCCCGGGGACTAGCCTACAATGAGCAGTTCTTC.

J is TRBJ2-2 and V is TRBV10-3; D is ambiguous. The CDR3 consists of 14 residues. Trimming pared 8 bases from V and 1 base from J, leaving 11 bases between. Germline V gives CDR1 ENHRY, CDR2 SYGVKD. Here the CDR3 reads CAISRRENTGELFF. DNA of the CDR3: TGTGCCATCTCACGGCGCGAGAACACCGGGGAGCTGTTTTTT.

This clonotype was seen a few times. Here the CDR3 reads CASSLRTGSIDEQYF. In DNA, the CDR3 is TGTGCCAGCAGTTTAAGGACAGGTTCGATCGACGAGCAGTACTTC. The J gene is TRBJ2-7, the V gene TRBV12-3 or TRBV12-4, with 7 bases fitting TRBD1. The CDR3 contains 15 residues. V trimming: 2 bases; J trimming: 5 bases; junction bases outside the gene matches: 9.

As DNA, the CDR3 is TGTGCCAGCAGCTTTAGCGGAAGGAAAACCGGGGAGCTGTTTTTT. It specifies CASSFSGRKTGELFF. The chain links TRBV5-6 to TRBJ2-2, with D possibly matching TRBD2 (6 bases). From germline, CDR1 is SGHDT and CDR2 YYEEEE. The CDR3 is made up of 15 amino acids. V shed 2 bases and J shed 5 bases, with 13 bases lying between them.

The chain combines TRBV9 with TRBJ2-1; 9 bases are a match to TRBD2. CDR3 length equals 15 residues. V lost 4 bases, J lost 4 bases, and 6 bases stayed unmatched. Germline V CDR1 and CDR2: SGDLS, YYNGEE. This CDR3 is CASSSAAGGYNEQFF. The CDR3 DNA follows: TGTGCCAGCAGCTCCGCAGCGGGGGGTTACAATGAGCAGTTCTTC.

This clonotype has just a few counts. The gene calls are TRBV29-1 and TRBJ2-1; D is possibly TRBD2 (5 bases). The V end was cut by 4 bases, the J end by 1 base, with 8 bases between. CDR1 is SQVTM and CDR2 is ANQGSEA in the germline V gene. The CDR3 spans 13 residues. The CDR3 DNA follows: TGCAGCGTTGCACCGGGATCCTACAATGAGCAGTTCTTC. The encoded protein is CSVAPGSYNEQFF.

The chain is built from TRBV9 and TRBJ2-7; 8 bases line up with TRBD2. The end of the DNA aligns better with TRBJ2-5, so the J call may be wrong. This CDR3 has 17 amino acids. Germline V CDR1 and CDR2: SGDLS, YYNGEE. The CDR3 spells CASSPSPRLAPGETQYF. CDR3 bases: TGTGCCAGCAGCCCGAGCCCCCGACTAGCGCCGGGGGAGACCCAGTACTTC.

The chain combines TRBV3-1 with TRBJ1-1; possible D gene TRBD1, 5 bases. Looked up from germline, CDR1 is LGHDT and CDR2 is YNNKEL (reference sequence). V was trimmed by 6 bases and J by 1 base, leaving 12 bases between them. The CDR3 extends over 14 amino acids. CDR3 protein: CASRDSGTNTEAFF. The CDR3 DNA reads TGTGCCAGCAGGGATTCGGGGACGAACACTGAAGCTTTCTTT.

In its sample, this clonotype was seen many times. V gene TRBV6-6 combines with J gene TRBJ2-3; D gene unclear. CDR3 length equals 12 residues. V lost 6 bases to trimming and J lost 4 bases, with 8 bases between them. Germline lookup yields CDR1 MNHNY and CDR2 SVGAGI (reference sequence). The CDR3 spells CASSPWADTQYF. For the CDR3, the DNA is TGTGCCAGCAGCCCTTGGGCAGATACGCAGTATTTT.

The J gene is TRBJ2-3, the V gene TRBV2; unclear D gene. V shed 4 bases and J shed 4 bases, with 6 bases lying between them. The CDR3 totals 12 residues. The germline V gene encodes CDR1 SNHLY and CDR2 FYNNEI. In DNA, the CDR3 is TGTGCCAGCAGTGGTCAATCAGATACGCAGTATTTT. Protein: CASSGQSDTQYF.

This clonotype was detected many times. The chain recombines TRBV7-2 with TRBJ1-2; 10 nucleotides line up with TRBD1. The V gene's germline CDR1 is SGHTA and CDR2 FQGNSA. This CDR3 has 16 amino acids. Trimming cost V 5 bases and J 1 base; bases outside gene matches: 7. CDR3 protein: CASSTGTGANNYGYTF. CDR3 nucleotides: TGTGCCAGCAGCACGGGGACAGGGGCAAATAACTATGGCTACACCTTC.

The V and J genes are TRBV20-1 and TRBJ2-3; TRBD2 aligns across 7 bases. Per the germline V gene, CDR1 is DFQATT and CDR2 is SNEGSKA (reference sequence). The CDR3 has 14 residues. The J segment lost 1 base and the V segment lost 6 bases, leaving 7 bases of the junction unmatched. The chain's CDR3 is CSAVILARTDTQYF. CDR3 coding DNA: TGCAGTGCCGTAATACTAGCGCGCACAGATACGCAGTATTTT.

The CDR3 is CAVRGTATEQYF. Here the CDR3 DNA reads TGTGCCGTACGGGGGACGGCGACCGAGCAGTACTTC. J is TRBJ2-7 and V is TRBV10-3; weak D call: TRBD2 (6 bases). Germline V lookup: CDR1 ENHRY, CDR2 SYGVKD. The CDR3 spans 12 residues. V shed 11 bases and J shed 6 bases, with 17 bases lying between them.

This clonotype was counted a few times. The rearrangement joins TRBV6-6 to TRBJ2-1, with 9 nucleotides matching TRBD2. The CDR3 has 14 amino acids. V dropped 10 bases and J dropped 9; count of bases not matched to a gene: 13. Germline CDR1 is MNHNY and CDR2 is SVGAGI (reference sequence). The CDR3 is CATLGDSGRLEQFF. In DNA, the CDR3 is TGTGCCACCCTCGGGGATAGCGGGAGACTTGAGCAGTTCTTC.

In its sample, this clonotype was seen a few times. J is TRBJ2-5 and V is TRBV5-1; no clear D gene. The V gene lost 3 bases and the J gene lost 2 bases, with 14 bases spanning the gap. Germline V gene lookup returns CDR1 SGHRS and CDR2 YFSETQ. This CDR3 is 15 amino acids long. The CDR3 bases are TGCGCCAGCAGCTCGACGGACCATCCACAAGAGACCCAGTACTTC. Protein sequence: CASSSTDHPQETQYF.

J is TRBJ2-1 and V is TRBV7-2; D ambiguous. The V end lost 1 base, the J end lost 15 bases, and 7 bases lay between the germline ends. This CDR3 region has 10 residues. Germline assignment: CDR1 SGHTA and CDR2 FQGNSA. DNA of the CDR3: TGTGCCAGCAGCTTAGGTAGGTTGTTCTTC. Amino acid sequence: CASSLGRLFF.

The table lists this clonotype with a few counts. The genes are TRBV29-1 and TRBJ1-2; D remains ambiguous. The V gene's germline CDR1 is SQVTM and CDR2 ANQGSEA. V was clipped by 4 bases and J by 2 bases, with 5 bases between them. CDR3 size: 11 residues. The CDR3 spells CSVGKNYGYTF. DNA for the CDR3: TGCAGCGTTGGGAAAAACTATGGCTACACCTTC.

This clonotype has just a few counts. V usage is TRBV20-1 and J usage is TRBJ2-7, with 14 bases fitting TRBD2. Per germline, CDR1 DFQATT and CDR2 SNEGSKA (reference sequence). The CDR3 has 15 residues. J gave up 8 bases and V 0 bases, and 6 bases lay outside the gene matches. CDR3 loop: CSARDSTSGRGKQYF. The CDR3 DNA follows: TGCAGTGCTAGAGATTCGACTAGCGGGAGGGGTAAGCAGTACTTC.

Only one count was recorded for this clonotype. The gene calls are TRBV5-1 and TRBJ2-3; 7 nucleotides agree with TRBD2. The germline V gene has CDR1 SGHRS and CDR2 YFSETQ. This CDR3 has 15 residues. After removal of 3 bases from V and 3 bases from J, the junction contained 7 bases not matched to a gene. CDR3 in DNA: TGCGCCAGCAGCTCGGCGGGGGACGTAACAGATACGCAGTATTTT. This codes for CASSSAGDVTDTQYF.

The V and J genes are TRBV30 and TRBJ1-1; 9 positions agree with TRBD1. Germline values: CDR1 GTSNPN, CDR2 SVGIG (reference sequence). J lost 5 bases, V lost 7 bases, and 2 bases had no gene match. The CDR3 is made up of 11 amino acids. CDR3 sequence (DNA): TGTGCCTCGACAGGGGGGACTGAAGCTTTCTTT. Amino acids: CASTGGTEAFF.